This T cell receptor beta chain is from a study of T cell changes during pregnancy in multiple sclerosis. Using immunoSEQ multiplex PCR, the repertoire was profiled, and TCRdb retains in-frame clones only, with some absent. The table lists fewer than 80,000 clones, about 92% of them singletons. Losses at the gene ends were 0 bases for V and 1 base for J; bases not matched to a gene: 1. CDR1 and CDR2 (germline): SGHDT, YYEEEE. The CDR3 consists of 16 residues. The receptor was derived from a female donor in good health, enrolled as a control in a pregnancy study. The genes are TRBV5-6 and TRBJ2-6; 7 bases align to TRBD2. Material: peripheral blood, obtained in the third trimester of pregnancy. CDR3 coding DNA: TGTGCCAGCAGCTTGGAGCGGGGTTCTGGGGCCAACGTCCTGACTTTC. Amino acid sequence: CASSLERGSGANVLTF.